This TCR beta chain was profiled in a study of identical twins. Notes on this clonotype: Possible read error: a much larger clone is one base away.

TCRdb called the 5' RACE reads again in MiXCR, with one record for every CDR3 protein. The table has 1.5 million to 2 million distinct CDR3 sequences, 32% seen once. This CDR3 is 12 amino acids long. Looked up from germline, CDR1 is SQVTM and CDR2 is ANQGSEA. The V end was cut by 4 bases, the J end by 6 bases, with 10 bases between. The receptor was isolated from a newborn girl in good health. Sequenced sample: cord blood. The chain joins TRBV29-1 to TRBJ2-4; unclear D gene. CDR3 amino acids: CSVGSRRNIQYF. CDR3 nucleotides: TGCAGCGTTGGTAGCAGGAGAAACATTCAGTACTTC.